The T cell receptor beta chain under discussion was sequenced for a study of neoadjuvant anti-PD-1 for oral cavity cancer. The wider study: Before surgery, most patients got three to four biweekly 3 mg/kg nivolumab doses. Patients without progression received a fourth nivolumab dose around day 43, then surgical resection on days 50-56.

Profiling relied on immunoSEQ multiplex PCR, and the TCRdb table lists in-frame clones only, not all of them. The sample lists approximately 67,000 clones, around 80% seen once, with more than 3% in the top ten. Trimming shortened V by 0 bases and J by 6 bases, and 9 bases separated the two germline ends. The germline gives CDR1 GTSNPN, CDR2 SVGIG (reference sequence). The CDR3 is made up of 12 amino acids. Notes on the study in general: Each response group had just a few patients in TCR analyses.

Note on this clone: What it recognizes is unknown.

The specimen was PBMCs, collected before nivolumab (anti-PD-1) treatment. This TCR came from a person aged 35-79 years with oral cavity squamous cell carcinoma. The rearrangement joins TRBV30 to TRBJ2-7; D uncertain. The CDR3 nucleotides read TGTGCCTGGAGTGTTCAGGTCGGCGAGCAGTACTTC. Translating it yields CAWSVQVGEQYF.